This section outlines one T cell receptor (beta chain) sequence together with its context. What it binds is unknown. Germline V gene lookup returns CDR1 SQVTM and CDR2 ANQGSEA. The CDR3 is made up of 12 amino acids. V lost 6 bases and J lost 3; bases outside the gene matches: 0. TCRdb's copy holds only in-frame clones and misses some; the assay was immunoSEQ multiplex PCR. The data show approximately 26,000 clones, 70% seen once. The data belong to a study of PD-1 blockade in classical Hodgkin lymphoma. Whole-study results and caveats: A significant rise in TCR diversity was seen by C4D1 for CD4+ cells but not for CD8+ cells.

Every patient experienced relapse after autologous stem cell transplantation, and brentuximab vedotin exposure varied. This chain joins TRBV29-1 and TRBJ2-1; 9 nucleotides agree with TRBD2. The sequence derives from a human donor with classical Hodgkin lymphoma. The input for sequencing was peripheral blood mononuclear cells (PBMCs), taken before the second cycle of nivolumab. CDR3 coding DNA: TGCAGCGTAGCGGGGGGCTACAATGAGCAGTTCTTC. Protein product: CSVAGGYNEQFF.